This T cell receptor beta chain came from a study of shared clonotypes between healthy human individuals. Overall study context: Per-donor plates numbered three CD4 naive, three CD4 memory, two CD8 naive and one CD8 memory.

Germline trimming cut 8 bases from V and 7 bases from J; bases unmatched to any gene: 6. Germline CDR1 and CDR2: ENHRY and SYGVKD. The CDR3 extends over 14 amino acids. Here immunoSEQ multiplex PCR was the method, and the copy in TCRdb shows in-frame clones only, minus some. Among 2 million to 2.5 million clones, approximately 94% were seen once, and the ten largest hold about 0.13%. The chain is built from TRBV10-3 and TRBJ1-6; TRBD1 matches at 9 bases. Sequences were obtained from naive CD4+ T cells sorted from blood. As for subset: CD45RA+ positively selected. The origin of this receptor is a man aged 18 to 30 in good health. This chain's CDR3 is CAIGLGQGNSPLHF. The CDR3 DNA reads as TGTGCCATCGGTCTGGGACAGGGAAATTCACCCCTCCACTTT.